This T cell receptor (beta chain) was sequenced during a study of multiple sclerosis patients with progressive multifocal leukoencephalopathy. Each PCR contained spiked synthetic TR CDR3 controls spanning every V-J pairing. Method: immunoSEQ multiplex PCR; TCRdb's copy keeps in-frame clones and lacks some. The sample includes roughly 32,000 clones, around 90% of them seen just once. The time point: time of PML onset. JC virus DNA in cerebrospinal fluid confirmed the PML diagnosis. All patients had prior interferon beta, and all PML patients were female. From germline, CDR1 is LGHNA and CDR2 YSLEER. This CDR3 contains 15 residues. V shed 4 bases, J shed 8 bases, and the junction held 8 bases outside the gene matches.

The chain employs TRBV4-3 and TRBJ1-6, with TRBD1 matching 7 bases. The source material was PBMCs, sampled from a patient treated with natalizumab. This sequence originates from a woman between 40 and 55 years old with progressive multifocal leukoencephalopathy. In DNA form, the CDR3 reads TGCGCCAGCAGCCTAGGAGCCAGGGGGTATTCACCCCTCCACTTT. It codes for CASSLGARGYSPLHF.